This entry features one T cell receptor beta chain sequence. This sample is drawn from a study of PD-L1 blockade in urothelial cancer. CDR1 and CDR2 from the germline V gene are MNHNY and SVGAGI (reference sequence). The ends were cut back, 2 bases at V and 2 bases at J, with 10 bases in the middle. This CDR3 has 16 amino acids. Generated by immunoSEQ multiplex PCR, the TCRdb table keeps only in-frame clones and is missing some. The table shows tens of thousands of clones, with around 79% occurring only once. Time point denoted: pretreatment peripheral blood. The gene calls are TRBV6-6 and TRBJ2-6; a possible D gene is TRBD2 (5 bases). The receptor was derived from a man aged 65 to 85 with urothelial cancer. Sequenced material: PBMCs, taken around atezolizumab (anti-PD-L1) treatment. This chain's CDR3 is CASSYGVGTGANVLTF. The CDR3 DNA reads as TGTGCCAGCAGTTACGGGGTCGGGACTGGGGCCAACGTCCTGACTTTC.